These 2 T cell receptor beta chains were sequenced from one sample in a study of cytomegalovirus exposure and HLA in healthy donors. Use of 60 Vbeta and 13 Jbeta primers characterized the PCR. Assay: immunoSEQ multiplex PCR; the TCRdb copy retains only in-frame clones and omits some. The top ten clones hold 7% to 9% of a sample with approximately 160,000 clones, roughly three quarters of them seen once. Sequenced input: PBMCs. These receptors were obtained from a male donor in good health and CMV-seropositive.

A few counts support this clone. The V gene is TRBV14, the J gene TRBJ2-3; D may be TRBD2 (6 bases). CDR3 size: 15 residues. The germline V gene has CDR1 SGHDN and CDR2 FVKESK. V shed 1 base and J shed 6 bases, with 14 bases lying between them. The CDR3 loop is CASSQGRGSADTQYF. DNA of the CDR3: TGTGCCAGCAGCCAAGGGAGGGGTTCGGCGGATACGCAGTATTTT.

The J gene is TRBJ2-3, the V gene TRBV5-1; possibly TRBD2 for D (5 bases). In germline, CDR1 is SGHRS, CDR2 YFSETQ. The CDR3 extends over 13 amino acids. Between the trimmed V and J ends, which lost 2 bases and 3 bases, there was a span of 7 bases. The CDR3 DNA reads TGCGCCAGCAGCTTTCTAGCTACAGATACGCAGTATTTT. Residues: CASSFLATDTQYF.